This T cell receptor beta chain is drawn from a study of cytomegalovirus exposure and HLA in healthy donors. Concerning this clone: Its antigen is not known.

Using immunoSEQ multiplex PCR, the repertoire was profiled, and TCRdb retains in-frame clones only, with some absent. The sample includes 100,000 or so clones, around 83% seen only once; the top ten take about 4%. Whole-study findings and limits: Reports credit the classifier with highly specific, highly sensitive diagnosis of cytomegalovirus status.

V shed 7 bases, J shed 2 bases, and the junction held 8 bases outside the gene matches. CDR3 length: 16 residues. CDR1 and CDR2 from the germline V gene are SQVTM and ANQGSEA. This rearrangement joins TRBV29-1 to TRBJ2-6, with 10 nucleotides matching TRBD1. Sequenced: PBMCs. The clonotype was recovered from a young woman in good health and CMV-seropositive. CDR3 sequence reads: CSADRGASTGANVLTF. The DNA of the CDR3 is TGCAGCGCGGACAGGGGGGCTTCGACTGGGGCCAACGTCCTGACTTTC. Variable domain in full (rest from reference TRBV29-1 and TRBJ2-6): SAVISQKPSRDICQRGTSLTIQCQVDSQVTMMFWYRQQPGQSLTLIATANQGSEATYESGFVIDKFPISRPNLTFSTLTVSNMSPEDSSIYLCSADRGASTGANVLTFGAGSRLTVL.